The 9 T cell receptor beta chains in this list originate from one sample, sequenced in a study of shared T cell receptors in the human thymus. Method: immunoSEQ multiplex PCR; TCRdb's copy keeps in-frame clones and lacks some. The sample lists about 710,000 clones, about 90% occurring once. The sample was also linked to a second study, of human thymus T cells.

Sequencing was done on a sample of thymocytes. Source of these receptors: a boy less than two years old with a congenital heart defect.

The V call is TRBV15, the J call TRBJ2-7, with D perhaps TRBD1 (6 bases). The CDR3 spans 17 residues. Deletions cut 6 bases from V and 2 bases from J, with 23 bases between. CDR1 is LNHNV and CDR2 is YYDKDF in the germline V gene (reference sequence). In DNA, the CDR3 is TGTGCCACCAGTCTCAGGGGTAGTGGGCCATGGGCCTACGAGCAGTACTTC. Amino acids: CATSLRGSGPWAYEQYF.

V gene TRBV28 combines with J gene TRBJ1-4, with D tentatively TRBD1 (6 bases). Germline CDR1 is MDHEN and CDR2 is SYDVKM. The CDR3 is made up of 15 amino acids. V lost 5 bases, J lost 7 bases, and 17 bases lay in between. This CDR3 reads CASSRSGDIGEKLFF. DNA of the CDR3: TGTGCCAGCAGTCGCTCAGGGGATATAGGTGAAAAACTGTTTTTT.

The V call is TRBV25-1, the J call TRBJ2-7; 7 nucleotides agree with TRBD1. V was pared by 8 bases and J by 0 bases, with 10 bases of the junction left unmatched. The CDR3 consists of 15 residues. CDR1 is MGHDK and CDR2 is SYGVNS in the germline V gene. CDR3 bases: TGTGCCAGCCTCCAAGGGGACAGTACCTCCTACGAGCAGTACTTC. It specifies CASLQGDSTSYEQYF.

The chain carries TRBV5-6 and TRBJ2-3, with 8 bases matching TRBD2. The CDR3 runs 15 residues. With 6 bases clipped from V and 6 bases from J, the junction kept 12 bases outside the gene matches. Germline V CDR1 and CDR2: SGHDT, YYEEEE. CDR3 protein: CASKILAEGGDTQYF. As DNA, the CDR3 is TGTGCCAGCAAAATACTAGCGGAGGGTGGGGATACGCAGTATTTT.

The V gene is TRBV28, the J gene TRBJ2-5; TRBD2 is a possible D gene (5 bases). The germline V gene has CDR1 MDHEN and CDR2 SYDVKM. The germline V and J ends were trimmed by 5 bases and 7 bases, with 17 bases remaining between them. CDR3 size: 14 residues. The CDR3 region has the DNA TGTGCCAGCAGTCACCCGGAGGCCCACGGGACCCAGTACTTC. Amino acid sequence: CASSHPEAHGTQYF.

This clone was counted a single time. The CDR3: CASSLAQIGESYEQYF. For the CDR3, the DNA is TGTGCCAGCAGCTTGGCACAAATCGGAGAGTCCTACGAGCAGTACTTC. This chain joins TRBV5-6 and TRBJ2-7; D is uncertain. The CDR3 covers 16 residues. V lost 0 bases to trimming and J lost 1 base, with 14 bases between them. The germline gives CDR1 SGHDT, CDR2 YYEEEE. The whole variable domain, filled in from reference TRBV5-6 and TRBJ2-7, reads DAGVTQSPTHLIKTRGQQVTLRCSPKSGHDTVSWYQQALGQGPQFIFQYYEEEERQRGNFPDRFSGHQFPNYSSELNVNALLLGDSALYLCASSLAQIGESYEQYFGPGTRLTVT.

This chain uses TRBV19 with TRBJ2-1; 8 nucleotides match TRBD1. CDR1 and CDR2 from the germline V gene are LNHDA and SQIVND (reference sequence). J was trimmed by 8 bases and V by 5 bases; bases with no gene match: 11. CDR3 length: 15 amino acids. The CDR3 here is CASSAGAGGKDEQFF. For the CDR3, the DNA is TGTGCCAGTAGTGCCGGAGCAGGGGGCAAGGATGAGCAGTTCTTC.

V is TRBV19 and J is TRBJ1-3; D unresolved. Trimming pared 3 bases from V and 8 bases from J, leaving 11 bases between. CDR3 length equals 13 residues. Germline V gene lookup returns CDR1 LNHDA and CDR2 SQIVND (reference sequence). The CDR3: CASSIWHLDTIYF. Here the CDR3 DNA reads TGTGCCAGTAGTATTTGGCATCTCGACACCATATATTTT.

V is TRBV4-1 and J is TRBJ2-7; 10 bases are shared with TRBD2. The germline CDR1 and CDR2 sequences are MGHRA and YSYEKL. The CDR3 covers 16 residues. V lost 2 bases to trimming and J lost 5 bases; unmatched junction nucleotides: 9. The CDR3 is CASSQIQRGGLHEQYF. The CDR3, as DNA: TGCGCCAGCAGCCAAATCCAGCGGGGGGGCCTTCACGAGCAGTACTTC.